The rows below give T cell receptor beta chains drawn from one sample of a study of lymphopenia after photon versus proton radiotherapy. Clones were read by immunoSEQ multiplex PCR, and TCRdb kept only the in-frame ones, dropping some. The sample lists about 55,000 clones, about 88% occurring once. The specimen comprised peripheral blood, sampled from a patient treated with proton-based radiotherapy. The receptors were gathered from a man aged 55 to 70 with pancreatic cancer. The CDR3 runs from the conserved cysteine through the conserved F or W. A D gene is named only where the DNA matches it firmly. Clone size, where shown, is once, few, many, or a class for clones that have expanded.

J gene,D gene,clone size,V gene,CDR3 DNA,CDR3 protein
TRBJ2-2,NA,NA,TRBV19,TGTGCCAGTAGTACCGTTGGGAACACCGGGGAGCTGTTTTTT,CASSTVGNTGELFF
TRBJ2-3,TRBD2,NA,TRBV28,TGTGCCAGCAGTTTCCTCGCCACCAGGACTAGCGGGAGTGCGGGAATCACAGATACGCAGTATTTT,CASSFLATRTSGSAGITDTQYF
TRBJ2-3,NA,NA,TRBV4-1,TGCGCCAGCAGCCTCGTCCCCACCACAGATACGCAGTATTTT,CASSLVPTTDTQYF
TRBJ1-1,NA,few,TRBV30,TGTGCCTGGAGTGGTAACAGGAACACTGAAGCTTTCTTT,CAWSGNRNTEAFF
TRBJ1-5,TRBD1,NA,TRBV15,TGTGCCACCAGCAGACCGGGACAGGGGAATCAGCCCCAGCATTTT,CATSRPGQGNQPQHF
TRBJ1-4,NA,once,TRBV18,TGTGCCAGCTCACTCCTACAGGGAAGGCCGGCAACTAATGAAAAACTGTTTTTT,CASSLLQGRPATNEKLFF
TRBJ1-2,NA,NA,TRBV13,TGTGCCAGCAGCTCCTCGGGGTCCAACTATGGCTACACCTTC,CASSSSGSNYGYTF
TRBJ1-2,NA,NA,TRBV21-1,TGTGCCAGCAGCAAAGTATGCATGGGGTATGGCTACACCTTC,CASSKVCMGYGYTF
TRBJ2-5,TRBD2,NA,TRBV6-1,TGTGCCAGCAGTGACACCGGGACTAGCGCACAAGAGACCCAGTACTTC,CASSDTGTSAQETQYF
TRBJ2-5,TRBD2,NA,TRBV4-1,TGCGCCAGCAGCCAAGGCCTAGCGGGAGGAATCCAAGAGACCCAGTACTTC,CASSQGLAGGIQETQYF
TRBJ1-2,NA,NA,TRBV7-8,TGTGCCAGCAGCGCCAGCGACCATGACTGGAGGGAGTATGGCTACACCTTC,CASSASDHDWREYGYTF
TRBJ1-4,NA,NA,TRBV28,TGTGCCAGCAGTTCAGGGGTAGTTCGTGAAAAACTGTTTTTT,CASSSGVVREKLFF
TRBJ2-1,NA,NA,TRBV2,TGTGCCAGCAGTCGCGGCAGAGAGCAGTTCTTC,CASSRGREQFF
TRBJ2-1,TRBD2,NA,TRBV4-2,TGTGCCAGCAGCCAAGGAGGGGGTAGCGGGGTAGACGGGAATGAGCAGTTCTTC,CASSQGGGSGVDGNEQFF
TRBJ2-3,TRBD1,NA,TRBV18,TGTGCCAGCTCACCTTGGGACAGGAAAACAGATACGCAGTATTTT,CASSPWDRKTDTQYF
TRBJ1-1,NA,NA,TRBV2,TGTGCCAGCAGTCCCCAGAACACTGAAGCTTTCTTT,CASSPQNTEAFF
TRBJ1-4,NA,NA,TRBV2,TGTGCCACCGCCACCCAAACTAATGAAAAACTGTTTTTT,CATATQTNEKLFF
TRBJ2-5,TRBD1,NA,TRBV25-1,TGTGCCAGCAGTGACGGACAGGGGGGAAAAGAGACCCAGTACTTC,CASSDGQGGKETQYF
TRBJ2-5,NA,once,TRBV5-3,TGTGCCAGAAGCCACCCTGGACTGCGAGAGACCCAGTACTTC,CARSHPGLRETQYF
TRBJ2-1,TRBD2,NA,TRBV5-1,TGCGCCAGCAGCCCCCTAGCGGGAGGGGAGCAGTTCTTC,CASSPLAGGEQFF
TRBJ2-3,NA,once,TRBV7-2,TGTGCCAGCAGCTCATCCCCGATGGCAGATACGCAGTATTTT,CASSSSPMADTQYF
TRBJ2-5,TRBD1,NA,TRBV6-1,TGTGCCAGCAAAAACAGGGGGCGCGAAGGGGAGACCCAGTACTTC,CASKNRGREGETQYF
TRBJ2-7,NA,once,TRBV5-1,TGCGCCAGCAGCTCACTAGGAGAACGACCATACTTC,CASSSLGERPYF
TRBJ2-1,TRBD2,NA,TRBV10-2,TGCGCCGTCCGGACTAGCGGGGGGTATGAGCAGTTCTTC,CAVRTSGGYEQFF
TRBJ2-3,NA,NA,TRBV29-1,TGCAGCGTCCGTGGAGTAGCGGCCATGGGCACAGATACGCAGTATTTT,CSVRGVAAMGTDTQYF
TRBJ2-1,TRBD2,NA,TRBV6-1,TGTGCCAGCAGTGAATCCGGACTAGCGGGACTTGAGCAGTTCTTC,CASSESGLAGLEQFF
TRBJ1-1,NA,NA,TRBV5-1,TGCGCCAGCAGCTTGGCCCTTGGAAGGGGTCGGGCCACTGAAGCTTTCTTT,CASSLALGRGRATEAFF
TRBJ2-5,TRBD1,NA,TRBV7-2,TGTGCCAGCAGCCCGGACAGGGGACGGGAGACCCAGTACTTC,CASSPDRGRETQYF
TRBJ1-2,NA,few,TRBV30,TGTGCCTGGGGGCCTGGGTTCGGCTATGGCTACACCTTC,CAWGPGFGYGYTF
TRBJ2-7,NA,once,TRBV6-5,TGTGCCAGCAGCAACGGAGGGGGCAGGGCTTACGAGCAGTACTTC,CASSNGGGRAYEQYF
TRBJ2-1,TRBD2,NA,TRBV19,TGTGCCAGTAGCCGGACTAGCGGGAGGCAAATCTACAATGAGCAGTTCTTC,CASSRTSGRQIYNEQFF
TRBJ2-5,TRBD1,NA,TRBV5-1,TGCGCCAGCAGTACACAGGGGGCGGCGGAGACCCAGTACTTC,CASSTQGAAETQYF
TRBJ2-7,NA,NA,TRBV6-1,TGTGCCAGCAGCCGGGACGGCTCCTACGAGCAGTACTTC,CASSRDGSYEQYF
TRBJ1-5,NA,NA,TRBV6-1,TGTGCCAGCAGTGGGCCCAATCAGCCCCAGCATTTT,CASSGPNQPQHF
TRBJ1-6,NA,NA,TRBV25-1,TGTGCCAGCAGTGCCGGGCTGGTCAATTCACCCCTCCACTTT,CASSAGLVNSPLHF
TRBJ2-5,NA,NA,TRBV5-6,TGTGCCAGCAGTCTCTGGGGGAGTGTAGAGACCCAGTACTTC,CASSLWGSVETQYF